A selection of T cell receptor beta chains follows, all from one sample in a study of T cell repertoires in cytomegalovirus infection. Each CDR3 protein is one row after TCRdb ran MiXCR on the reads. The profile shows under 90,000 distinct CDR3 sequences, more than 40% of them singletons. These TCRs' antigens remain unknown. Sample: CD8+ T cells from cultured PBMCs, taken from culture after CMV antigen stimulation. These receptors were collected from a human donor in good health (CMV status not recorded). Some clones in this sample may be carry-over from other donors' samples. Each CDR3 is given with its conserved first and last residue. Fields, in order: clone size, D gene, J gene, V gene, CDR3 DNA, CDR3 protein. A D gene is named only where the DNA matches it firmly. Part of the rows lack a size; the others show once, few, many or a class for expanded clones.

few | - | TRBJ1-1 | TRBV10-2 | TGCGCCAGCAGCCCTAGGAGGGAGATGAACACTGAAGCTTTCTTT | CASSPRREMNTEAFF
- | - | TRBJ2-1 | TRBV19 | TGTGCCAGTAGTCCCGGGCTCGGGGGTCCGAATGAGCAGTTCTTC | CASSPGLGGPNEQFF
- | - | TRBJ2-1 | TRBV25-1 | TGTGCCAGCAGTGAACGGCGGGGCCACAATGAGCAGTTCTTC | CASSERRGHNEQFF
- | - | TRBJ1-1 | TRBV27 | TGTGCCAGCAGTTTATCGAGAGGCGGGAACACTGAAGCTTTCTTT | CASSLSRGGNTEAFF
- | - | TRBJ1-2 | TRBV28 | TGTGCCACCATACCCCTTTTGACAGTCAATCCGTTCCCACATTATGGCTACACCTTC | CATIPLLTVNPFPHYGYTF
- | - | TRBJ2-2 | TRBV5-5 | TGTGCCAGCAGCTTGGCCGCCGGGGAGCTGTTTTTT | CASSLAAGELFF
- | TRBD1 | TRBJ2-7 | TRBV3-1 | TGTGCCACCGGGCTGGACAGGGACCCGGGCGAGCAGTACTTC | CATGLDRDPGEQYF
- | - | TRBJ1-2 | TRBV6-5 | TGTGCCAGCAGTCTTACTCAGGGGAACTATGGCTACACCTTC | CASSLTQGNYGYTF
- | - | TRBJ2-5 | TRBV7-3 | TGTGCCAGCAGCCCAGGGGTCGGAGAGACCCAGTACTTC | CASSPGVGETQYF
- | - | TRBJ1-2 | TRBV28 | TGTGCCAGCAGTTTATCGGCAGGGGCGAATGGCTACACCTTC | CASSLSAGANGYTF
- | - | TRBJ1-2 | TRBV7-4 | TGTGCCAGCAGCTTAGATCAGCCAAGGGGCTACACCTTC | CASSLDQPRGYTF
once | TRBD1 | TRBJ2-3 | TRBV6-5 | TGTGCCAGCAGTTTCGACAGGGAGTTGGATACGCAGTATTTT | CASSFDRELDTQYF
few | - | TRBJ2-1 | TRBV19 | TGTGCCAGTACCGCGGGGTGGGAGCAGTTCTTC | CASTAGWEQFF
- | TRBD1 | TRBJ2-7 | TRBV6-2/TRBV6-3 | TGTGCCAGCAGCCAGGGACAGGGACGATCCTACGAGCAGTACTTC | CASSQGQGRSYEQYF
- | - | TRBJ2-1 | TRBV9 | TGTGCCAGCAGCCCCCAGTTTCAGTCGAATGAGCAGTTCTTC | CASSPQFQSNEQFF
- | TRBD2 | TRBJ2-2 | TRBV7-6 | TGTGCCAGCAGCTTAACGGCAGGGGGGACTAGCGGGAGCCACACCGGGGAGCTGTTTTTT | CASSLTAGGTSGSHTGELFF
- | TRBD2 | TRBJ2-1 | TRBV27 | TGTGCCAGCAGTTTAGGGTCTAGCGGGCTGAATGAGCAGTTCTTC | CASSLGSSGLNEQFF
- | - | TRBJ2-3 | TRBV6-8 | TGTGCCAGCAGTTACGAAGGGCATACGCAGTATTTT | CASSYEGHTQYF
once | - | TRBJ2-7 | TRBV20-1 | TGCAGTGTTAGGGGGCGCGGGGAGAAGCCTCTATACGAGCAGTACTTC | CSVRGRGEKPLYEQYF
- | - | TRBJ1-1 | TRBV19 | TGTGCCAGTACCCCCGGGGGGACTGAAGCTTTCTTT | CASTPGGTEAFF
- | - | TRBJ2-7 | TRBV6-5 | TGTGCCAGCAGTTTCACAGTAATCGACTACGAGCAGTACTTC | CASSFTVIDYEQYF
once | - | TRBJ2-1 | TRBV7-3 | TGTGCCAGCAGCCCCGAGGGTGGCTACAATGAGCAGTTCTTC | CASSPEGGYNEQFF
- | - | TRBJ2-4 | TRBV5-6 | TGTGCCAGCACCCCCGGAGTGGGGGCGGCCAAAAACATTCAGTACTTC | CASTPGVGAAKNIQYF
- | - | TRBJ2-1 | TRBV7-9 | TGTGCCAGCAGCCCTCTGGACGGACAGTTCTTC | CASSPLDGQFF
- | - | TRBJ2-7 | TRBV29-1 | TGCAGCGTGCGGGACAGCTCCTACGAGCAGTACTTC | CSVRDSSYEQYF
- | TRBD1 | TRBJ1-5 | TRBV6-6 | TGTGCCAGCAGAGGGACAGGGTATCAGCCCCAGCATTTT | CASRGTGYQPQHF
- | - | TRBJ2-2 | TRBV7-2 | TGTGCCAGCAGCTTTAGACTAGTAGGCAGCGGGGAGCTGTTTTTT | CASSFRLVGSGELFF